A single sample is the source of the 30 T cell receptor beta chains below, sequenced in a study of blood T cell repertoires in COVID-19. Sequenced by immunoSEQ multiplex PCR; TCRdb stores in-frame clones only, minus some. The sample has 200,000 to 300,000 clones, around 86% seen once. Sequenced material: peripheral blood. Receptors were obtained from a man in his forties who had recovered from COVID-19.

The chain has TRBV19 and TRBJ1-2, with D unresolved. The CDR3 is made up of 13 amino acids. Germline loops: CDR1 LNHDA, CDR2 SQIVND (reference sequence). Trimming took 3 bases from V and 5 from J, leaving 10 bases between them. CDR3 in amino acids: CASSIFEGYGYTF. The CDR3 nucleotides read TGTGCCAGTAGTATTTTTGAGGGATATGGCTACACCTTC. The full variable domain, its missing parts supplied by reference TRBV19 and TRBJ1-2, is DGGITQSPKYLFRKEGQNVTLSCEQNLNHDAMYWYRQDPGQGLRLIYYSQIVNDFQKGDIAEGYSVSREKKESFPLTVTSAQKNPTAFYLCASSIFEGYGYTFGSGTRLTVV.

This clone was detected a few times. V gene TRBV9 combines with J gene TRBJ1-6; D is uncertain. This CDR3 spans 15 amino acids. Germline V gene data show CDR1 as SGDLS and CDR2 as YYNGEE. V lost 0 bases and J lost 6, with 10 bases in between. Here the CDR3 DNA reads TGTGCCAGCAGCGTAGGGCTTGGTGGTAATTCACCCCTCCACTTT. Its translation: CASSVGLGGNSPLHF.

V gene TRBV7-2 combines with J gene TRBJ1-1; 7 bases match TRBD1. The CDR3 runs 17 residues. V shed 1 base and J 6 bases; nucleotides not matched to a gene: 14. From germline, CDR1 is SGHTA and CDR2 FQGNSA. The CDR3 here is CASSLDAGGGSWAEAFF. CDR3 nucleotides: TGTGCCAGCAGCTTAGACGCAGGGGGAGGTAGTTGGGCTGAAGCTTTCTTT. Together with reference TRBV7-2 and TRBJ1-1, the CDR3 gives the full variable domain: GAGVSQSPSNKVTEKGKDVELRCDPISGHTALYWYRQSLGQGLEFLIYFQGNSAPDKSGLPSDRFSAERTGGSVSTLTIQRTQQEDSAVYLCASSLDAGGGSWAEAFFGQGTRLTVV.

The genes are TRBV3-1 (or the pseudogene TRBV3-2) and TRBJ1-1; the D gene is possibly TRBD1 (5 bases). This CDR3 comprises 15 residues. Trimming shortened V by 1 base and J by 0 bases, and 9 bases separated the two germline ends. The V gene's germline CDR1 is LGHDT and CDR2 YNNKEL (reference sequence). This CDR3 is CASSQVRQLNTEAFF. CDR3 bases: TGTGCCAGCAGCCAAGTGAGACAGTTGAACACTGAAGCTTTCTTT.

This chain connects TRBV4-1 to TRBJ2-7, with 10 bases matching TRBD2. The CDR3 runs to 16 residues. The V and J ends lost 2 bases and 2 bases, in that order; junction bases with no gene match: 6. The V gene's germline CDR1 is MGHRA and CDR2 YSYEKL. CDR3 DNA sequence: TGCGCCAGCAGCCAACAACTAGCGGGGAGACCCTACGAGCAGTACTTC. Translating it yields CASSQQLAGRPYEQYF.

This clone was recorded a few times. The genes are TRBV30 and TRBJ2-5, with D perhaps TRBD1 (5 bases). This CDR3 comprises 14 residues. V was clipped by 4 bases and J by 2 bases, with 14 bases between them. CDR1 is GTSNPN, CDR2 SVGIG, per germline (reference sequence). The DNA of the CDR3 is TGTGCCTGGATTGAACCAGGGCTACAAGAGACCCAGTACTTC. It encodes CAWIEPGLQETQYF. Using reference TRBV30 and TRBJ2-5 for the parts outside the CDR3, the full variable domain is SQTIHQWPATLVQPVGSPLSLECTVEGTSNPNLYWYRQAAGRGLQLLFYSVGIGQISSEVPQNLSASRPQDRQFILSSKKLLLSDSGFYLCAWIEPGLQETQYFGPGTRLLVL.

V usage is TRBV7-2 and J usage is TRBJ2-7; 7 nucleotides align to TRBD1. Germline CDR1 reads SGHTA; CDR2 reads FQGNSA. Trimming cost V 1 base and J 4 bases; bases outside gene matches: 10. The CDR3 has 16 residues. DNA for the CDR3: TGTGCCAGCAGCTTAGTCGGTACAGGGGATAGATACGAGCAGTACTTC. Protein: CASSLVGTGDRYEQYF.

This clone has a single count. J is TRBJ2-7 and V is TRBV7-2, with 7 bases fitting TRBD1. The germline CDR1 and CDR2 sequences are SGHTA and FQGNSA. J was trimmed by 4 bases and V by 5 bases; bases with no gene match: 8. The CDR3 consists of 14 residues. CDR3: CASSPAPQGYEQYF. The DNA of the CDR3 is TGTGCCAGCAGCCCAGCTCCACAGGGGTACGAGCAGTACTTC.

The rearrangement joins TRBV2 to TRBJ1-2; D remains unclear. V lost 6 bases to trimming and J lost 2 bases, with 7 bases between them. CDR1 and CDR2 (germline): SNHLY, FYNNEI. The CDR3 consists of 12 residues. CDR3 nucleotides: TGTGCCAGCAGGGCCGAAAACTATGGCTACACCTTC. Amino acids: CASRAENYGYTF.

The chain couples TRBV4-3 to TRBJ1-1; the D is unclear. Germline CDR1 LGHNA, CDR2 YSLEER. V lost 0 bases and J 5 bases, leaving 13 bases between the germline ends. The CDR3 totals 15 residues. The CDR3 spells CASSQDLERATEAFF. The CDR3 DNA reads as TGCGCCAGCAGCCAAGATCTTGAGAGAGCAACTGAAGCTTTCTTT.

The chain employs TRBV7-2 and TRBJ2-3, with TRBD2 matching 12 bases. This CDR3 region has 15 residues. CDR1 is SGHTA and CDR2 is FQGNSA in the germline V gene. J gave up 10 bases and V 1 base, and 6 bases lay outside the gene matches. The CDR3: CASSLGTSGAGPQYF. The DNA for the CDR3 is TGTGCCAGCAGCTTAGGGACTAGCGGGGCTGGTCCGCAGTATTTT. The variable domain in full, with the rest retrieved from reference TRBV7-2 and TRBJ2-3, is GAGVSQSPSNKVTEKGKDVELRCDPISGHTALYWYRQSLGQGLEFLIYFQGNSAPDKSGLPSDRFSAERTGGSVSTLTIQRTQQEDSAVYLCASSLGTSGAGPQYFGPGTRLTVL.

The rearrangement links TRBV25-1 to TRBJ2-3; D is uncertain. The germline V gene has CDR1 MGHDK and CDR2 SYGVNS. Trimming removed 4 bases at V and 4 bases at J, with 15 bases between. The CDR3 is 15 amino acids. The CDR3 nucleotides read TGTGCCAGCAGTGCGCTGTCAGACTCATCAGATACGCAGTATTTT. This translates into CASSALSDSSDTQYF.

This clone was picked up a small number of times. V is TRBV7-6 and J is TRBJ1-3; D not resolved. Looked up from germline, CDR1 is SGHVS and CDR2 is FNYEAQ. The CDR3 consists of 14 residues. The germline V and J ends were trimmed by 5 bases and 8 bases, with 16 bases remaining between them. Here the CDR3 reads CASSPVLRSHTIYF. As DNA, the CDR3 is TGTGCCAGCAGCCCGGTACTGCGAAGTCACACCATATATTTT.

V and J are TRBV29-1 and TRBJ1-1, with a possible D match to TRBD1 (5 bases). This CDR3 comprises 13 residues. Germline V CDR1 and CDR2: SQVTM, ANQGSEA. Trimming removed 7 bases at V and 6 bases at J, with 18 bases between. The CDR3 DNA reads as TGCAGCGCCTCCCTCAGGGCGGTGGCTGAAGCTTTCTTT. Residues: CSASLRAVAEAFF.

The chain's CDR3 is CATSDWGPGEQFF. CDR3 DNA sequence: TGTGCCACCAGTGATTGGGGGCCTGGTGAGCAGTTCTTC. This chain joins TRBV24-1 and TRBJ2-1, with TRBD1 as a possible D gene (6 bases). The germline V gene has CDR1 KGHDR and CDR2 SFDVKD. The V gene lost 2 bases and the J gene lost 9 bases, with 10 bases spanning the gap. This CDR3 has 13 amino acids.

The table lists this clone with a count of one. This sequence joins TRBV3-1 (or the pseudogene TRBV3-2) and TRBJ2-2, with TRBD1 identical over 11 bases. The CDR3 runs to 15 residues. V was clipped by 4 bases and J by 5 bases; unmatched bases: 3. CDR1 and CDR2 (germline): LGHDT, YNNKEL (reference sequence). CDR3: CASSLRDRGTGELFF. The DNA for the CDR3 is TGTGCCAGCAGCCTGCGGGACAGGGGGACCGGGGAGCTGTTTTTT.

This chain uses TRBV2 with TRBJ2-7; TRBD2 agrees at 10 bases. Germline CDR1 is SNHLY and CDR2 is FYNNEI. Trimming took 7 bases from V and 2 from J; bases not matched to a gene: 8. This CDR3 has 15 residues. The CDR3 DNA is TGTGCCAGCAAGGCTCCAGCGGGAGGGCCCTACGAGCAGTACTTC. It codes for CASKAPAGGPYEQYF.

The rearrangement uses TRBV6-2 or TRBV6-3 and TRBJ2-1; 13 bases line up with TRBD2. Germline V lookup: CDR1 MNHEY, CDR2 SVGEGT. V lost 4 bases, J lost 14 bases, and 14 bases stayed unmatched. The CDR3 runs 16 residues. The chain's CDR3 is CASSSLGLAGVQTEFF. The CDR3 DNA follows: TGTGCCAGCAGTTCGCTAGGACTAGCGGGAGTTCAAACGGAGTTCTTC.

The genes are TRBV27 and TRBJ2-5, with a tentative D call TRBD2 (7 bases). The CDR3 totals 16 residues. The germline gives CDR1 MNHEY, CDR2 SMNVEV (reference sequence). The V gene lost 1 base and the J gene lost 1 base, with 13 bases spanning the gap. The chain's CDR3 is CASSLYGGLTQETQYF. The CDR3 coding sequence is TGTGCCAGCAGTTTATACGGGGGGCTTACCCAAGAGACCCAGTACTTC.

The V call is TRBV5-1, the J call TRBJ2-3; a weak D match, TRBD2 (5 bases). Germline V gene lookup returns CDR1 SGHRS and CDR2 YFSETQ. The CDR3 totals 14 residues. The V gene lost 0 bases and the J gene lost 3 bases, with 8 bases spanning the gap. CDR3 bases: TGCGCCAGCAGCTTGGTTCGGGATACAGATACGCAGTATTTT. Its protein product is CASSLVRDTDTQYF.

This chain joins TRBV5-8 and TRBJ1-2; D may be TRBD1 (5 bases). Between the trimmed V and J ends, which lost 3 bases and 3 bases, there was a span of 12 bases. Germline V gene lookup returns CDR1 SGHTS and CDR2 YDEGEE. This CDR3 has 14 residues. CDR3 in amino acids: CASSYEGLDYGYTF. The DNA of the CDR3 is TGTGCCAGCAGCTACGAGGGACTGGACTATGGCTACACCTTC. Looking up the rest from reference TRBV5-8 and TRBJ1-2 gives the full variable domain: EAGVTQSPTHLIKTRGQQATLRCSPISGHTSVYWYQQALGLGLQFLLWYDEGEERNRGNFPPRFSGRQFPNYSSELNVNALELEDSALYLCASSYEGLDYGYTFGSGTRLTVV.

DNA of the CDR3: TGTGCCAGCAGCCCGGCCCCCGGACAGGCAAACGAGCAGTACTTC. Amino acids: CASSPAPGQANEQYF. The V call is TRBV7-3, the J call TRBJ2-7; 7 positions match TRBD1. The CDR3 has 15 amino acids. CDR1 is SGHTA and CDR2 is FQGTGA in the germline V gene. Trimming took 5 bases from V and 5 from J; bases not matched to a gene: 12.

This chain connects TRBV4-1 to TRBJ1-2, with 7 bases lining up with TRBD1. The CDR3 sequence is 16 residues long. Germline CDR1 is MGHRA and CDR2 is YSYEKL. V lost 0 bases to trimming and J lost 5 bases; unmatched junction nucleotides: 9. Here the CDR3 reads CASSQERRGQEYGYTF. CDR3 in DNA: TGCGCCAGCAGCCAAGAACGGCGAGGACAGGAATATGGCTACACCTTC.

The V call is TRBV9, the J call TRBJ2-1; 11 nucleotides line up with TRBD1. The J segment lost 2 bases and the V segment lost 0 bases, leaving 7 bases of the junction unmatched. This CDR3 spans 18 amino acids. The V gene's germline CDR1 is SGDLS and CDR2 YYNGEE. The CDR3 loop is CASSVDRTGGTPYNEQFF. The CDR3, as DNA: TGTGCCAGCAGCGTAGATAGGACAGGGGGCACCCCCTACAATGAGCAGTTCTTC.

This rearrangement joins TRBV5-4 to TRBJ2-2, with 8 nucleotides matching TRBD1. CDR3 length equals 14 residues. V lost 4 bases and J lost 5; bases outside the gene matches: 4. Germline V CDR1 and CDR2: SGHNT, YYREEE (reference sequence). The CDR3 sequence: CASSIRTGTGELFF. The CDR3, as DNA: TGTGCCAGCAGCATCCGGACAGGGACCGGGGAGCTGTTTTTT.

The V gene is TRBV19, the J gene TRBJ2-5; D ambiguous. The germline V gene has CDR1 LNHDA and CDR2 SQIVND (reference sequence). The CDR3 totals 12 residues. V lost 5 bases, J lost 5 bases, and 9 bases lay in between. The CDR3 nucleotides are TGTGCCAGTAGTCTCAACTTGGAGACCCAGTACTTC. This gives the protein CASSLNLETQYF.

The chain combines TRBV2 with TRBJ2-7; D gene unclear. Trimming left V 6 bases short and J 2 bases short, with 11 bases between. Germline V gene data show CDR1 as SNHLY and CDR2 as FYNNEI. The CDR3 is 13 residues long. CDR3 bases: TGTGCCAGCAGCCCGGGTCCCACCTACGAGCAGTACTTC. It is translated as CASSPGPTYEQYF.

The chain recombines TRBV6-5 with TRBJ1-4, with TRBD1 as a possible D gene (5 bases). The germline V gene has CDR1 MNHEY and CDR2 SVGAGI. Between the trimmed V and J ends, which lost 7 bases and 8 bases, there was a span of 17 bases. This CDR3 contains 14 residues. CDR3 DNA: TGTGCCAGCACCTACACTCAGGGTGTAGAAAAACTGTTTTTT. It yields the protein CASTYTQGVEKLFF.

DNA of the CDR3: TGTGCCAGCAGCTCCCGGACTAGCGGCCAAGAGACCCAGTACTTC. Amino acid sequence: CASSSRTSGQETQYF. The chain has TRBV11-3 and TRBJ2-5; 10 bases are shared with TRBD2. The germline gives CDR1 SGHNT, CDR2 YENEEA. Trimming removed 4 bases from V and 1 base from J; junction bases left unmatched: 3. CDR3 length: 15 amino acids.

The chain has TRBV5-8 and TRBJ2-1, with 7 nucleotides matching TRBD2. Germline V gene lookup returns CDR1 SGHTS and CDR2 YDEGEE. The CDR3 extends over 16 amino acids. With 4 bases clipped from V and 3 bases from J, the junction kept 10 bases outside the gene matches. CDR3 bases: TGTGCCAGCAGCCACCCCAGAGCGGGACTCTACAATGAGCAGTTCTTC. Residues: CASSHPRAGLYNEQFF.